A selection of T cell receptor beta chains follows, all from one sample in a study of blood T cell repertoires in COVID-19. The repertoire was sequenced with immunoSEQ multiplex PCR; TCRdb's copy has only in-frame clones and lacks some. The sample yields 150,000 to 200,000 clones, around 82% seen once. Sequenced input: PBMCs or T cells enriched from blood (not recorded which). The source is a woman in her fifties or sixties in a cohort exposed to, infected with or recovered from COVID-19 (not recorded which). Both conserved end residues are part of each CDR3. The D gene is left open where the match is weak. Size values are once, few and many counts, or a class for expanded clones, and some rows have none.

cdr3_aa	cdr3_nt	clone_size	cdr3_length	d_call	v_call	j_call
CASSQQTGNNQPQHF	TGTGCCAGCAGCCAACAGACAGGGAACAATCAGCCCCAGCATTTT	-	15	TRBD1	TRBV3-1/TRBV3-2	TRBJ1-5
CASSPGTSGSSFADTQYF	TGCGCCAGCAGCCCCGGGACTAGCGGGAGTTCTTTCGCAGATACGCAGTATTTT	-	18	TRBD2	TRBV4-1	TRBJ2-3
CASSQAGAQYF	TGTGCCAGCAGCCAAGCCGGGGCCCAGTACTTC	few	11	-	TRBV3-1/TRBV3-2	TRBJ2-5
CSVDGGGYTEAFF	TGCAGCGTTGATGGTGGAGGATACACTGAAGCTTTCTTT	few	13	-	TRBV29-1	TRBJ1-1
CASSVGQGSGANVLTF	TGTGCCAGCAGCGTAGGGCAGGGTAGTGGGGCCAACGTCCTGACTTTC	few	16	-	TRBV9	TRBJ2-6
CASSPFRGGYNEQFF	TGTGCCAGCAGCCCCTTCCGGGGGGGGTACAATGAGCAGTTCTTC	-	15	TRBD2	TRBV7-2	TRBJ2-1
CASSGGGIRANYGYTF	TGTGCCAGCAGCGGCGGGGGGATTCGCGCTAACTATGGCTACACCTTC	-	16	-	TRBV7-2	TRBJ1-2
CASSQGRVSYEQYF	TGTGCCAGCAGCCAAGGAAGAGTTTCCTACGAGCAGTACTTC	-	14	-	TRBV14	TRBJ2-7
CASSYLAGGPDTQYF	TGTGCCAGCAGTTACCTAGCGGGAGGGCCGGATACGCAGTATTTT	-	15	TRBD2	TRBV28	TRBJ2-3
CASSLARAGAWVTGELFF	TGTGCCAGCAGCTTGGCCCGGGCGGGGGCGTGGGTCACCGGGGAGCTGTTTTTT	-	18	-	TRBV5-4	TRBJ2-2
CATSDATGSGETQYF	TGTGCCACCAGTGACGCGACAGGGTCGGGGGAGACCCAGTACTTC	few	15	TRBD1	TRBV24-1	TRBJ2-5
CASSHIAGRNTGELFF	TGTGCCAGCAGCCATATAGCGGGACGGAACACCGGGGAGCTGTTTTTT	few	16	TRBD2	TRBV5-6	TRBJ2-2
CASGQGLGNSPLHF	TGCGCCAGCGGACAGGGTTTGGGGAATTCACCCCTCCACTTT	few	14	TRBD1	TRBV5-1	TRBJ1-6
CASSLEGDGNQPQHF	TGTGCCAGTAGCCTTGAAGGTGATGGCAATCAGCCCCAGCATTTT	-	15	-	TRBV2	TRBJ1-5
CASSIDGGRVTDTQYF	TGTGCCAGTAGTATAGACGGCGGGAGGGTCACAGATACGCAGTATTTT	-	16	TRBD2	TRBV19	TRBJ2-3
CASTPMGGRRDTEAFF	TGTGCCAGCACCCCTATGGGGGGGAGAAGGGACACTGAAGCTTTCTTT	once	16	-	TRBV9	TRBJ1-1
CSGGRAGTGELFF	TGCAGCGGGGGACGGGCGGGCACCGGGGAGCTGTTTTTT	-	13	-	TRBV29-1	TRBJ2-2
CASSWDRGHGETQYF	TGTGCCAGCAGCTGGGACAGGGGGCATGGAGAGACCCAGTACTTC	-	15	TRBD1	TRBV5-5	TRBJ2-5
CASSERVSGYNEQFF	TGTGCCAGCAGTGAACGGGTTAGCGGATACAATGAGCAGTTCTTC	once	15	-	TRBV25-1	TRBJ2-1
CASSFNSQPQHF	TGTGCCAGCAGTTTTAACAGTCAGCCCCAGCATTTT	-	12	-	TRBV28	TRBJ1-5
CASSQEARTGGTDTQYF	TGCGCCAGCAGCCAAGAGGCCCGGACAGGGGGCACAGATACGCAGTATTTT	-	17	TRBD1	TRBV4-1	TRBJ2-3
CASGGTGGGQYF	TGTGCCAGCGGAGGGACAGGAGGCGGGCAGTACTTC	-	12	TRBD1	TRBV7-9	TRBJ2-7
CASSTDRGGKETQYF	TGTGCCAGCAGCACGGACAGGGGGGGAAAAGAGACCCAGTACTTC	-	15	TRBD1	TRBV11-2	TRBJ2-5
CASSVGDLTNEQFF	TGTGCCAGCAGCGTAGGGGACTTAACCAATGAGCAGTTCTTC	-	14	-	TRBV9	TRBJ2-1
CASSYPGARLERETQYF	TGTGCCAGCAGTTACCCAGGGGCAAGGTTGGAAAGGGAGACCCAGTACTTC	-	17	-	TRBV5-8	TRBJ2-5
CASQPGQSTDTQYF	TGCGCCAGTCAACCGGGACAGAGCACAGATACGCAGTATTTT	-	14	TRBD1	TRBV5-1	TRBJ2-3
CASSFSTTDNSPLHF	TGTGCCAGCAGCTTCTCGACAACGGATAATTCACCCCTCCACTTT	-	15	-	TRBV5-4	TRBJ1-6
CSASGGGGTDTQYF	TGCAGTGCTAGTGGCGGGGGAGGCACAGATACGCAGTATTTT	-	14	TRBD2	TRBV20-1	TRBJ2-3
CASSLTRETQYF	TGTGCCAGCAGCCTGACTAGGGAGACCCAGTACTTC	-	12	-	TRBV5-6	TRBJ2-5
CASSISPGVDEKLFF	TGTGCCAGTAGTATTTCCCCGGGAGTGGATGAAAAACTGTTTTTT	-	15	-	TRBV19	TRBJ1-4
CASSLEQGYEAFF	TGTGCCAGCAGTTTAGAACAGGGATATGAAGCTTTCTTT	-	13	-	TRBV28	TRBJ1-1
CSAPRVYGYTF	TGCAGTGCACCCAGGGTCTATGGCTACACCTTC	-	11	-	TRBV20-1	TRBJ1-2
CATSRTGYAYEQYF	TGTGCCACCAGCAGGACAGGGTATGCCTACGAGCAGTACTTC	-	14	TRBD1	TRBV15	TRBJ2-7
CASSRNTAGGVEETQYF	TGTGCCAGCAGCCGCAATACTGCCGGGGGGGTAGAAGAGACCCAGTACTTC	-	17	TRBD2	TRBV3-1/TRBV3-2	TRBJ2-5
CASSLAGTSGRQGDTQYF	TGTGCCAGCAGCCTAGCCGGGACTAGCGGGAGGCAAGGAGATACGCAGTATTTT	-	18	TRBD2	TRBV3-1/TRBV3-2	TRBJ2-3
CASVRDRGPTDTQYF	TGTGCCAGCGTCCGGGACAGGGGGCCGACAGATACGCAGTATTTT	-	15	TRBD1	TRBV2	TRBJ2-3
CSASPRPSGKSSYEQYF	TGCAGTGCTAGTCCTAGGCCTAGCGGGAAGAGCTCCTACGAGCAGTACTTC	-	17	TRBD2	TRBV20-1	TRBJ2-7
CASSLESRGSYGYTF	TGTGCCAGCAGCTTAGAAAGCAGGGGTAGCTATGGCTACACCTTC	-	15	-	TRBV7-2	TRBJ1-2
CASSFSLAGVNEQFF	TGTGCCAGCAGCTTCTCACTAGCGGGAGTCAATGAGCAGTTCTTC	-	15	TRBD2	TRBV11-3	TRBJ2-1